The rows below give T cell receptor beta chains drawn from one sample of a study of T cell responses to AZD1222 COVID-19 vaccine. Only in-frame clones appear in the TCRdb table, and some are missing; sequencing was by immunoSEQ multiplex PCR. The sample includes roughly 120,000 clones, 87% of them seen just once. The specimen comprised peripheral blood, sampled on day 0 of AZD1222 vaccination. The receptors come from an adult in good health. Each CDR3 is given with its conserved first and last residue. Fields, in order: V gene, clone size, J gene, D gene, CDR3 DNA, CDR3 protein. D genes are given only for firm matches. The size field is filled for only some rows; it gives once, few, many or a size class.

TRBV25-1	once	TRBJ2-7	TRBD1	TGTGCCAGCGGACGGACAGGGGCATACGAGCAGTACTTC	CASGRTGAYEQYF
TRBV4-1	.	TRBJ2-7	.	TGCGCCAGCAGCCAACCTCACAGGGCCCCCTACGAGCAGTACTTC	CASSQPHRAPYEQYF
TRBV6-2/TRBV6-3	.	TRBJ2-1	TRBD2	TGTGCCAGCAGTTACTCGGGGACTAGCGGGAGCTCCTACAATGAGCAGTTCTTC	CASSYSGTSGSSYNEQFF
TRBV13	.	TRBJ2-3	TRBD2	TGTGCCAGCAGCCTACGCCGGGGGGGTCCCACAGATACGCAGTATTTT	CASSLRRGGPTDTQYF
TRBV25-1	.	TRBJ1-5	.	TGTGCCAGCAAAGGTTGGAATCAGCCCCAGCATTTT	CASKGWNQPQHF
TRBV27	.	TRBJ2-4	TRBD2	TGTGCCAGCAGTCACGCGGGGGGGGGTTTAGCCAAAAACATTCAGTACTTC	CASSHAGGGLAKNIQYF
TRBV28	.	TRBJ1-2	.	TGTGCCAGCAGTTTAGCCCAGAACTATGGCTACACCTTC	CASSLAQNYGYTF
TRBV5-6	.	TRBJ2-3	.	TGTGCCAGCAGCTTGAGGGGAAGCACAGATACGCAGTATTTT	CASSLRGSTDTQYF
TRBV7-2	.	TRBJ2-3	.	TGTGCCAGCAGCTCACAGACAGGCCCAGATACGCAGTATTTT	CASSSQTGPDTQYF
TRBV28	.	TRBJ2-4	.	TGTGCCAGCGGAAGAATTCAGCCCGCCAAAAACATTCAGTACTTC	CASGRIQPAKNIQYF
TRBV6-2/TRBV6-3	.	TRBJ1-3	.	TGTGCCAGCAGTTACGGGACAAGGAGCTCTGGAAACACCATATATTTT	CASSYGTRSSGNTIYF
TRBV28	.	TRBJ2-7	.	TGTGCCAGCAGCACCAGGTGGTACGAGCAGTACTTC	CASSTRWYEQYF
TRBV29-1	.	TRBJ1-1	TRBD1	TGCAGCGCGACCCCGGGACAGGGGGCGGAAGCTTTCTTT	CSATPGQGAEAFF
TRBV28	.	TRBJ1-1	.	TGTGCCAGCAGTTTATACAGGGCGGCTGAAGCTTTCTTT	CASSLYRAAEAFF
TRBV19	.	TRBJ2-2	TRBD1	TGTGCCAGCCTACAGGGGGGTCAGGGCGGGGAGCTGTTTTTT	CASLQGGQGGELFF
TRBV10-1	.	TRBJ2-3	.	TGCGCCAGCAGTAGGCAGGGGAAGACAGATACGCAGTATTTT	CASSRQGKTDTQYF
TRBV2	.	TRBJ2-3	.	TGTGCCAGCAATTGGGGACCACACTCAGATACGCAGTATTTT	CASNWGPHSDTQYF
TRBV20-1	.	TRBJ2-1	.	TGCAGTGCCCAGCCCGGGGATGAGCAGTTCTTC	CSAQPGDEQFF
TRBV30	few	TRBJ2-7	TRBD1	TGTGCCTGGACCTTTGGGACAGGGGGCGAGCAGTACTTC	CAWTFGTGGEQYF
TRBV18	.	TRBJ1-2	.	TGTGCCAGCTCACCCCGGGACATCCGAAATGGGGGAGATGGCTACACCTTC	CASSPRDIRNGGDGYTF
TRBV2	.	TRBJ2-3	.	TGTGCCAGCAGTGTCGGACGGGGCACAGATACGCAGTATTTT	CASSVGRGTDTQYF
TRBV5-4	.	TRBJ1-2	.	TGTGCCAGCAGCTTTTTCGCAGCCACCTATGGCTACACCTTC	CASSFFAATYGYTF
TRBV6-1	few	TRBJ2-5	.	TGTGCCAGCAGTGATGGCTACCAAGAGACCCAGTACTTC	CASSDGYQETQYF
TRBV5-1	.	TRBJ2-5	.	TGCGCCAGCAGCTTGGCGGTATTAGAGACCCAGTACTTC	CASSLAVLETQYF
TRBV19	.	TRBJ2-1	.	TGTGCCAGTAGTATAGAGGCAGGGTTTAGGAATGAGCAGTTCTTC	CASSIEAGFRNEQFF
TRBV6-2/TRBV6-3	.	TRBJ2-1	.	TGTGCCAGCAGTTACGGACTGAGAGGGTCCTACAATGAGCAGTTCTTC	CASSYGLRGSYNEQFF
TRBV5-1	.	TRBJ1-6	TRBD1	TGCGCCAGCAGCTTACAGATCCGGGACAGAAGAAATAATTCACCCCTCCACTTT	CASSLQIRDRRNNSPLHF
TRBV14	.	TRBJ2-3	TRBD2	TGTGCCAGCAGCCAAGAGGGGACTAGCGGGGCCACAGATACGCAGTATTTT	CASSQEGTSGATDTQYF
TRBV6-2/TRBV6-3	.	TRBJ1-2	.	TGTGCCAGCAGTTTCAGCCTAGTCTATGGCTACACCTTC	CASSFSLVYGYTF
TRBV7-9	.	TRBJ2-1	TRBD1	TGTGCCAGCAGCTTAGGGGGGACAGGCTGGAATGAGCAGTTCTTC	CASSLGGTGWNEQFF
TRBV10-3	.	TRBJ2-3	TRBD1	TGTGCCATCAATCAGGGGGCTACAGATACGCAGTATTTT	CAINQGATDTQYF
TRBV27	many	TRBJ2-2	TRBD2	TGTGCCAGCAGTTTAAGGATATTTGGGACTAGCGGCAACACCGGGGAGCTGTTTTTT	CASSLRIFGTSGNTGELFF
TRBV11-3	.	TRBJ2-2	.	TGTGCCAGCAGCGTAGGTGGGGCTCAAGGCGGGGAGCTGTTTTTT	CASSVGGAQGGELFF
TRBV7-9	.	TRBJ1-5	.	TGTGCCAGCAGCGCGGGAGTTGACCAGCCCCAGCATTTT	CASSAGVDQPQHF
TRBV7-2	few	TRBJ1-1	.	TGTGCCAGCAGCTTAGAGCCCGTTTTGGCTGAAGCTTTCTTT	CASSLEPVLAEAFF
TRBV9	once	TRBJ1-1	TRBD1	TGTGCCAGCCAACAGGGGCTGAACACTGAAGCTTTCTTT	CASQQGLNTEAFF
TRBV19	medium-sized	TRBJ1-5	.	TGTGCCAGTAGTGGAGACACCCAGAAAGGTCAGCCCCAGCATTTT	CASSGDTQKGQPQHF
TRBV4-3	.	TRBJ1-5	TRBD1	TGCGCCAGCAGCCTGAACAGGGGCGGTCAGCCCCAGCATTTT	CASSLNRGGQPQHF
TRBV2	.	TRBJ1-5	.	TGTGCCAGCAGTACATATGGGCTAGGTCAGCCCCAGCATTTT	CASSTYGLGQPQHF
TRBV30	.	TRBJ2-3	.	TGTGCCTGGAGGAGTTGGGGACGCTCGATCTCAGATACGCAGTATTTT	CAWRSWGRSISDTQYF
TRBV5-1	.	TRBJ2-5	TRBD2	TGCGCCAGCAGCTGGGGGTTAGCGGGGGAGGAGACCCAGTACTTC	CASSWGLAGEETQYF
TRBV30	.	TRBJ1-4	.	TGTGCCTGGAGCCTAAACAGGGAAGAAAAACTGTTTTTT	CAWSLNREEKLFF
TRBV6-2/TRBV6-3	.	TRBJ2-3	TRBD2	TGTGCCAGCAGTTTAGCGGGGGAGTCCGATACGCAGTATTTT	CASSLAGESDTQYF
TRBV7-2	.	TRBJ1-1	.	TGTGCCAGCATTAGGTCGCGGAGGGGTACTGAAGCTTTCTTT	CASIRSRRGTEAFF
TRBV28	.	TRBJ2-7	.	TGTGCCAGCAGGGTCCATGGAAGCGCGGTGAACGAGCAGTACTTC	CASRVHGSAVNEQYF
TRBV2	.	TRBJ1-2	.	TGTGCCAGCAGTGCCGGGACACGCTACACCTTC	CASSAGTRYTF
TRBV29-1	.	TRBJ1-2	.	TGCAGCGTTGAATCTCTTACAGGAGACTATGAGGGCTACACCTTC	CSVESLTGDYEGYTF
TRBV3-1/TRBV3-2	.	TRBJ2-3	TRBD1	TGTGCCAGCAGCCAAGATGGGACAGGGTTTAATACGCAGTATTTT	CASSQDGTGFNTQYF
TRBV5-7	.	TRBJ2-7	.	TGTGCCAGCAGCTTGCACGGAGGGGGCGACGAGCAGTACTTC	CASSLHGGGDEQYF